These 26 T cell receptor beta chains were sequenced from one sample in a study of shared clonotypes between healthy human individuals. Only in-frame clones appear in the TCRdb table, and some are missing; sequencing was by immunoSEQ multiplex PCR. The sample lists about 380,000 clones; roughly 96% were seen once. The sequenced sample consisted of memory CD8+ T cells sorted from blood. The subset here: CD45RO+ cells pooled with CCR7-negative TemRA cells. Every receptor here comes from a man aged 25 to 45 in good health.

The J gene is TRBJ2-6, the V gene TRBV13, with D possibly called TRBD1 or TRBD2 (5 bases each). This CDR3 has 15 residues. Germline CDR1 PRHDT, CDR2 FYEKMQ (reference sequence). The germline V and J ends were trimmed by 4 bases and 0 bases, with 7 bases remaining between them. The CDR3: CASSSGSSGANVLTF. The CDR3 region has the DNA TGTGCCAGCAGCTCAGGGAGCTCTGGGGCCAACGTCCTGACTTTC.

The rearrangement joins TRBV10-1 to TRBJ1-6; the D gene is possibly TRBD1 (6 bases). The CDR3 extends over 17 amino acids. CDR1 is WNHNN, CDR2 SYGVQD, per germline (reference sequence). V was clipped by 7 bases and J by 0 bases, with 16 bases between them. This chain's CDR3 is CASTGGGSYSYNSPLHF. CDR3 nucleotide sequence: TGCGCCAGCACTGGGGGGGGCAGCTACTCCTATAATTCACCCCTCCACTTT.

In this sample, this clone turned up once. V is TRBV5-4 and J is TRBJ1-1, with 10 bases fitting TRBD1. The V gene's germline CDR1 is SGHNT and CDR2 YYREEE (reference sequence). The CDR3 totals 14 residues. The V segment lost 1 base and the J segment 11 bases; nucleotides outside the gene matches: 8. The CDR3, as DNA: TGTGCCAGCAGCTTGAGGTCCGGGACAGGGGACGCTTTCTTT. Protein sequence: CASSLRSGTGDAFF.

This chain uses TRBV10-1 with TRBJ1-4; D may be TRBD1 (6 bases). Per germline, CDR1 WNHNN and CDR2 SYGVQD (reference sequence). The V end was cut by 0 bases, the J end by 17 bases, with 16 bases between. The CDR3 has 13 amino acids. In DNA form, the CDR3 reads TGCGCCAGCAGTGAGTCGACAGGCGGGGTACGATTTTTT. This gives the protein CASSESTGGVRFF.

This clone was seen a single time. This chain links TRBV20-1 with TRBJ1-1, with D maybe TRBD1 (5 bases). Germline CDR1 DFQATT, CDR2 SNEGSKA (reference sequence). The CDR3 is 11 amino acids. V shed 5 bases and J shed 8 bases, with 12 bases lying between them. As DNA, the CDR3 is TGCAGTGCTGGAACCGGGACCGAAGCTTTCTTT. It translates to CSAGTGTEAFF.

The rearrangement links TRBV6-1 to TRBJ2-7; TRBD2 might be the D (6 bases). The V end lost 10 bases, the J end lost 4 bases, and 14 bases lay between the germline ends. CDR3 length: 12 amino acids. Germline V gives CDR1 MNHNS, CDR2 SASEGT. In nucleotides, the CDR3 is TGTGCCACCAGCGGCGGGATTTACGAGCAGTACTTC. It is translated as CATSGGIYEQYF.

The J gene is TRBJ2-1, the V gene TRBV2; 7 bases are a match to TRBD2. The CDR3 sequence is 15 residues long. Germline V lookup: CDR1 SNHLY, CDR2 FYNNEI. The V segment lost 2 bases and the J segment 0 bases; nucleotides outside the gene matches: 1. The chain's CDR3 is CASSESGGSYNEQFF. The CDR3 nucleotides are TGTGCCAGCAGTGAATCGGGGGGCTCCTACAATGAGCAGTTCTTC.

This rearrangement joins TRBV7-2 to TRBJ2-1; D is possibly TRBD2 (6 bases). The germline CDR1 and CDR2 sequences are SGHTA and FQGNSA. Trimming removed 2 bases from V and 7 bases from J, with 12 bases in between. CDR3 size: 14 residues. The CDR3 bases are TGTGCCAGCAGCTTACAGCGGGCCCAAAATGAGCAGTTCTTC. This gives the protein CASSLQRAQNEQFF.

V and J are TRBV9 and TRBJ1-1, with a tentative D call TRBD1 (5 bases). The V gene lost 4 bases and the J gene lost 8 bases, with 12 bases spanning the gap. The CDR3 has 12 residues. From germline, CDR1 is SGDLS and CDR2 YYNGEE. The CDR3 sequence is CASSSEQDEAFF. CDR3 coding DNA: TGTGCCAGCAGCTCCGAACAGGACGAAGCTTTCTTT.

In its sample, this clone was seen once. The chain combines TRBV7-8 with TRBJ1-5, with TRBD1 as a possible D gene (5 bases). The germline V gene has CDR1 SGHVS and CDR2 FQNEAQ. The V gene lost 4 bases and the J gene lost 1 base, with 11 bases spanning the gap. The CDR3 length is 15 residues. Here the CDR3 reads CASSSTGTSNQPQHF. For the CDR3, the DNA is TGTGCCAGCAGCTCGACCGGGACGAGCAATCAGCCCCAGCATTTT.

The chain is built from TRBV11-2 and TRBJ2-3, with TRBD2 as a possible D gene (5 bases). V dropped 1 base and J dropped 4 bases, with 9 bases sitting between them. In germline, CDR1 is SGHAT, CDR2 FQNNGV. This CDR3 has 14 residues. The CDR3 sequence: CASSLGGVADTQYF. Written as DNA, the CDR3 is TGTGCCAGCAGCTTAGGGGGAGTGGCAGATACGCAGTATTTT.

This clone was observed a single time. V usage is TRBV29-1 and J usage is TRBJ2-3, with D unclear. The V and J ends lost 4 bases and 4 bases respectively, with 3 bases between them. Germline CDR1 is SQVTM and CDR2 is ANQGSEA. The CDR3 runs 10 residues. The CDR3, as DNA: TGCAGCGTTGTCCCAGATACGCAGTATTTT. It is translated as CSVVPDTQYF.

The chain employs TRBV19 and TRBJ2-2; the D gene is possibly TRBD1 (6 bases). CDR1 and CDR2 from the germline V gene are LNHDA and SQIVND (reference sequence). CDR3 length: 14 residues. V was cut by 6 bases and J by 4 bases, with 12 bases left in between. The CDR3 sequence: CASRPTGSTGELFF. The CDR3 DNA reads TGTGCCAGTAGGCCGACAGGAAGCACCGGGGAGCTGTTTTTT. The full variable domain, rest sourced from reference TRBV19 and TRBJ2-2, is DGGITQSPKYLFRKEGQNVTLSCEQNLNHDAMYWYRQDPGQGLRLIYYSQIVNDFQKGDIAEGYSVSREKKESFPLTVTSAQKNPTAFYLCASRPTGSTGELFFGEGSRLTVL.

CDR3 sequence: CASSSRTSGRLDTQYF. For the CDR3, the DNA is TGTGCCAGCAGTTCCCGGACTAGCGGGAGGTTGGATACGCAGTATTTT. The V call is TRBV6-5, the J call TRBJ2-3; 14 positions match TRBD2. The junction had 6 bases not matched to a gene; V was cut back by 4 bases and J by 6 bases. The CDR3 totals 16 residues. Germline V lookup: CDR1 MNHEY, CDR2 SVGAGI.

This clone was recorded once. CDR3 sequence: CTSSRDRGYQETQYF. CDR3 DNA sequence: TGCACCAGCAGCAGGGACAGGGGGTACCAAGAGACCCAGTACTTC. The rearrangement links TRBV1 to TRBJ2-5; TRBD1 was called by the table and not checked on the DNA. TRBV1 is given as a pseudogene. This CDR3 has 15 residues.

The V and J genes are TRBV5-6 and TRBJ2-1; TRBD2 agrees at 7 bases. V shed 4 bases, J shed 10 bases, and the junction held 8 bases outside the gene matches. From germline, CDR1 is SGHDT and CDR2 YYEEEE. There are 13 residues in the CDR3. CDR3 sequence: CASSPTGGREQFF. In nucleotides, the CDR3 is TGTGCCAGCAGCCCTACTGGCGGGAGAGAGCAGTTCTTC.

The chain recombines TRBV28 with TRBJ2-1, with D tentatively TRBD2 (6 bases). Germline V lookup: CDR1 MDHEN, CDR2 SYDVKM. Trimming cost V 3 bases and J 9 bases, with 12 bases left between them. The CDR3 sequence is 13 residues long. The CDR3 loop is CASSLGREGEQFF. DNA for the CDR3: TGTGCCAGCAGTTTGGGGCGGGAAGGTGAGCAGTTCTTC.

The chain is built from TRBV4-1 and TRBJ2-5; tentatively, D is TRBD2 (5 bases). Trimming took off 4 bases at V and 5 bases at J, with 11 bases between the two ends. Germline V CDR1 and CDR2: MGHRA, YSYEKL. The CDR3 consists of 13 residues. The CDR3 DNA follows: TGCGCCAGCAGCCCCCGTAGCGATGAGACCCAGTACTTC. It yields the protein CASSPRSDETQYF.

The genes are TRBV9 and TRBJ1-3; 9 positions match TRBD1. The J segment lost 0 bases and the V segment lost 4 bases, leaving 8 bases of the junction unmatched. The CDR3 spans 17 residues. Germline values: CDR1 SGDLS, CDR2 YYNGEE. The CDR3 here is CASSLRQGGSSGNTIYF. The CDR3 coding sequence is TGTGCCAGCAGCCTTCGACAGGGGGGTAGCTCTGGAAACACCATATATTTT. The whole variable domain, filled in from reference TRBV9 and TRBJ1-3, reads DSGVTQTPKHLITATGQRVTLRCSPRSGDLSVYWYQQSLDQGLQFLIQYYNGEERAKGNILERFSAQQFPDLHSELNLSSLELGDSALYFCASSLRQGGSSGNTIYFGEGSWLTVV.

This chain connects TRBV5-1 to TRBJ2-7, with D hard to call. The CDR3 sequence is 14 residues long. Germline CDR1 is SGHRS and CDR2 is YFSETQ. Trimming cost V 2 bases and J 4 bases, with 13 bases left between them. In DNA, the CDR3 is TGCGCCAGCAGCTTAAACACAAGGACGTACGAGCAGTACTTC. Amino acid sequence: CASSLNTRTYEQYF. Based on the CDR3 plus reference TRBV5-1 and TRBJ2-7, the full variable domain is KAGVTQTPRYLIKTRGQQVTLSCSPISGHRSVSWYQQTPGQGLQFLFEYFSETQRNKGNFPGRFSGRQFSNSRSEMNVSTLELGDSALYLCASSLNTRTYEQYFGPGTRLTVT.

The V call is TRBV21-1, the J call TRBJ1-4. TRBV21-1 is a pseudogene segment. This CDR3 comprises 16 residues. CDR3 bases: TGTGCCAGCAGCAAAGATCTGTGGGGGACGAGTGAAAAACTGTTTTTT. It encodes CASSKDLWGTSEKLFF.

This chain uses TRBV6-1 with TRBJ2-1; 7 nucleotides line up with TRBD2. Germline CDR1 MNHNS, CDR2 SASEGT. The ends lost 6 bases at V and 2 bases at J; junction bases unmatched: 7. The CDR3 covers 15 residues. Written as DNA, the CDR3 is TGTGCCAGCAGAAGCGGGATGGGCCCCTACAATGAGCAGTTCTTC. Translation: CASRSGMGPYNEQFF.

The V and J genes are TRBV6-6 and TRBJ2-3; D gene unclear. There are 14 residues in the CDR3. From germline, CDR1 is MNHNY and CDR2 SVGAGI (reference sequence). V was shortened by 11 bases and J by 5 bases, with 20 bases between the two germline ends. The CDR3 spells CAASPPAGRDTQYF. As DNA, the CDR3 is TGTGCCGCCTCCCCCCCAGCAGGAAGAGATACGCAGTATTTT.

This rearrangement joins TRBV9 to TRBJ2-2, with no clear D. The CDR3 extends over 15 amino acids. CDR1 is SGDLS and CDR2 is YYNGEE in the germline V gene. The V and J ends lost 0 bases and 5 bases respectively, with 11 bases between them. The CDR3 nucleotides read TGTGCCAGCAGCGTAGCAGCCTCGGGTACCGGGGAGCTGTTTTTT. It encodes CASSVAASGTGELFF.

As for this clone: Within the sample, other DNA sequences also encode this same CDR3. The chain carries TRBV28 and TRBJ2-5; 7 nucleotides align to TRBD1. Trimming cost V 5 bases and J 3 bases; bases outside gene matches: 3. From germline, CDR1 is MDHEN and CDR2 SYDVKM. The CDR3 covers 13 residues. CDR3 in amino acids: CASSLDREETQYF. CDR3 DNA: TGTGCCAGCAGTCTCGACAGGGAAGAGACCCAGTACTTC. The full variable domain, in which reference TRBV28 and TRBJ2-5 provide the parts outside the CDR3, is DVKVTQSSRYLVKRTGEKVFLECVQDMDHENMFWYRQDPGLGLRLIYFSYDVKMKEKGDIPEGYSVSREKKERFSLILESASTNQTSMYLCASSLDREETQYFGPGTRLLVL.

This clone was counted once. The CDR3 DNA follows: TGTGCCATCAGTGAGCGGGATAGCATTCAGTACTTC. As protein: CAISERDSIQYF. The chain is built from TRBV10-3 and TRBJ2-4, with D perhaps TRBD2 (5 bases). Germline CDR1 is ENHRY and CDR2 is SYGVKD. V shed 2 bases and J shed 9 bases, with 8 bases lying between them. This CDR3 comprises 12 residues.